One and the same sample provided the 18 T cell receptor beta chains below, sequenced in a study of beta chain features in type 1 diabetes. These TCRs are of unknown antigen specificity. Investigators reverse transcribed all isolated RNA, so they sequenced expressed TCRB transcripts. Produced via immunoSEQ multiplex PCR; TCRdb's table is partial and in-frame only. The top ten hold approximately 0.043% of the sample, which has 630,000 or so clones, about 14% seen once. Findings and limits, study-wide: Patients with Type 1 diabetes showed moderately but significantly shorter TCRB CDR3s in all four CD4+ subsets.

Sequencing was performed on naive CD4+ T cells from blood. These receptor sequences come from a man aged 18 to 30 with type 1 diabetes.

The V and J genes are TRBV25-1 and TRBJ1-3; D perhaps matches TRBD1 (5 bases). The CDR3 spans 14 residues. Trimming left V 7 bases short and J 4 bases short, with 14 bases between. Germline CDR1 is MGHDK and CDR2 is SYGVNS. This chain's CDR3 is CASTPEGLGNTIYF. The CDR3 coding sequence is TGTGCCAGCACTCCCGAGGGGCTAGGAAACACCATATATTTT.

This clone came up a few times. The gene calls are TRBV14 and TRBJ1-4; 10 nucleotides align to TRBD1. Germline V lookup: CDR1 SGHDN, CDR2 FVKESK. V shed 6 bases, J shed 1 base, and the junction held 5 bases outside the gene matches. The CDR3 is 16 amino acids. Here the CDR3 DNA reads TGTGCCAGCAGTCCAGACAGGGGGCGAACTAATGAAAAACTGTTTTTT. Translated, it gives CASSPDRGRTNEKLFF.

This clone was detected a few times. The V call is TRBV11-2, the J call TRBJ1-2; a weak D match, TRBD1 (5 bases). The CDR3 spans 15 residues. Germline V CDR1 and CDR2: SGHAT, FQNNGV. The V gene lost 0 bases and the J gene lost 4 bases, with 12 bases spanning the gap. CDR3 nucleotide sequence: TGTGCCAGCAGCTTAGACATAAGAAGGGGCTATGGCTACACCTTC. Translation: CASSLDIRRGYGYTF.

This clone turned up a few times. V gene TRBV19 combines with J gene TRBJ1-2, with TRBD1 as a possible D gene (5 bases). Trimming took off 5 bases at V and 2 bases at J, with 12 bases between the two ends. The CDR3 runs to 14 residues. The germline CDR1 and CDR2 sequences are LNHDA and SQIVND (reference sequence). The CDR3 DNA is TGTGCCAGTAGTCCGGGACTTCACAACTATGGCTACACCTTC. It encodes CASSPGLHNYGYTF.

In this sample, this clone turned up once. The rearrangement joins TRBV6-1 to TRBJ1-1; 7 positions match TRBD1. The junction had 10 bases not matched to a gene; V was cut back by 8 bases and J by 1 base. CDR1 MNHNS and CDR2 SASEGT come from the germline V gene. The CDR3 sequence is 15 residues long. The CDR3 DNA is TGTGCCAGCCCTCAGACAGGGCGGGGGAACACTGAAGCTTTCTTT. Translating gives CASPQTGRGNTEAFF.

The chain has TRBV5-4 and TRBJ2-1; a possible D gene is TRBD2 (5 bases). CDR1 and CDR2 from the germline V gene are SGHNT and YYREEE (reference sequence). With 4 bases removed from V and 0 bases from J, the gap between germline ends came to 23 bases. The CDR3 is 19 amino acids. Written as DNA, the CDR3 is TGTGCCAGCAGCGCTGCTGGCGGAGGTAGACAAAGCTCCTACAATGAGCAGTTCTTC. This codes for CASSAAGGGRQSSYNEQFF.

This clone was found once. The chain is built from TRBV18 and TRBJ1-1, with D maybe TRBD1 (5 bases). The CDR3 has 14 residues. Germline assignment: CDR1 KGHSH and CDR2 LQKENI. V lost 4 bases, J lost 2 bases, and 11 bases lay in between. The CDR3 DNA reads as TGTGCCAGCTCACTACAGGAGGGTAACACTGAAGCTTTCTTT. Protein sequence: CASSLQEGNTEAFF.

J is TRBJ1-4 and V is TRBV10-3; TRBD1 is a possible D gene (5 bases). The CDR3 is made up of 13 amino acids. Germline CDR1 ENHRY, CDR2 SYGVKD. V dropped 8 bases and J dropped 4 bases, with 11 bases sitting between them. The CDR3 DNA follows: TGTGCCATCTCAGGGAGAATTAATGAAAAACTGTTTTTT. Its protein product is CAISGRINEKLFF.

This clone was recorded a few times. The chain recombines TRBV11-2 with TRBJ1-2; D is perhaps TRBD1 (5 bases). The germline V and J ends were trimmed by 5 bases and 8 bases, with 12 bases remaining between them. CDR3 length equals 12 residues. CDR1 is SGHAT, CDR2 FQNNGV, per germline. As DNA, the CDR3 is TGTGCCAGCAGCCGAGCGGGGCTGGGCTACACCTTC. Translating it yields CASSRAGLGYTF.

This clone has just a few counts. This chain connects TRBV2 to TRBJ2-3; D gene uncertain. Germline V gene data show CDR1 as SNHLY and CDR2 as FYNNEI. V lost 3 bases, J lost 4 bases, and 8 bases lay in between. The CDR3 has 13 residues. The CDR3 DNA reads TGTGCCAGCAGTGATGAAATTCCAGATACGCAGTATTTT. It codes for CASSDEIPDTQYF.

This clone has only a few counts. This rearrangement joins TRBV28 to TRBJ2-3, with 10 positions matching TRBD1. The germline V gene encodes CDR1 MDHEN and CDR2 SYDVKM. The CDR3 has 15 residues. V dropped 6 bases and J dropped 3; count of bases not matched to a gene: 6. CDR3 region: CASSKGQGMTDTQYF. The CDR3 DNA follows: TGTGCCAGCAGCAAGGGACAGGGGATGACAGATACGCAGTATTTT.

This chain links TRBV7-9 with TRBJ2-1; tentatively, D is TRBD2 (5 bases). The CDR3 contains 14 residues. Trimming shortened V by 2 bases and J by 6 bases, and 11 bases separated the two germline ends. The germline gives CDR1 SEHNR, CDR2 FQNEAQ (reference sequence). CDR3 region: CASSLRREGNEQFF. As DNA, the CDR3 is TGTGCCAGCAGCTTAAGGCGCGAGGGCAATGAGCAGTTCTTC.

The V call is TRBV11-2, the J call TRBJ1-2; D is unresolved. The CDR3 extends over 15 amino acids. Between the trimmed V and J ends, which lost 1 base and 7 bases, there was a span of 16 bases. Germline V gene lookup returns CDR1 SGHAT and CDR2 FQNNGV. Here the CDR3 reads CASSLVSPAATGYTF. The CDR3 DNA sequence: TGTGCCAGCAGCTTAGTGTCCCCTGCAGCCACTGGCTACACCTTC.

This clone was detected a few times. The chain recombines TRBV28 with TRBJ2-7; TRBD2 matches at 11 bases. The V gene's germline CDR1 is MDHEN and CDR2 SYDVKM. J lost 0 bases, V lost 10 bases, and 14 bases had no gene match. The CDR3 consists of 17 residues. The CDR3 loop reads CATLGSSGGISSYEQYF. As DNA, the CDR3 is TGTGCCACCTTGGGGTCTAGCGGGGGGATCAGCTCCTACGAGCAGTACTTC.

This clone was seen more than once but under ten times. This chain links TRBV7-2 with TRBJ2-3; TRBD1 is a possible D gene (6 bases). Looked up from germline, CDR1 is SGHTA and CDR2 is FQGNSA. The V end lost 5 bases, the J end lost 5 bases, and 17 bases lay between the germline ends. The CDR3 contains 15 residues. In DNA form, the CDR3 reads TGTGCCAGCAGCGTCGTTGGCAGGGGCGGAGATACGCAGTATTTT. It is translated as CASSVVGRGGDTQYF.

The gene calls are TRBV11-2 and TRBJ2-7, with D unclear. CDR3 length equals 13 residues. V was clipped by 5 bases and J by 6 bases, with 14 bases between them. CDR1 and CDR2 from the germline V gene are SGHAT and FQNNGV. DNA for the CDR3: TGTGCCAGCAGCCCCCGCCCCTCCGGCGAGCAGTACTTC. Its translation: CASSPRPSGEQYF.

There are a few counts of this clone. The chain employs TRBV30 and TRBJ2-7, with D perhaps matching TRBD1 or TRBD2 (6 bases each). The V gene's germline CDR1 is GTSNPN and CDR2 SVGIG (reference sequence). The CDR3 has 13 residues. The ends were cut back, 3 bases at V and 6 bases at J, with 15 bases in the middle. The CDR3 sequence: CAWSPPGGREQYF. CDR3 sequence (DNA): TGTGCCTGGAGCCCACCCGGGGGCCGCGAGCAGTACTTC. Drawing the rest from reference TRBV30 and TRBJ2-7, the complete variable domain is SQTIHQWPATLVQPVGSPLSLECTVEGTSNPNLYWYRQAAGRGLQLLFYSVGIGQISSEVPQNLSASRPQDRQFILSSKKLLLSDSGFYLCAWSPPGGREQYFGPGTRLTVT.

V is TRBV30 and J is TRBJ2-7; D tentatively reads TRBD1 or TRBD2 (6 bases each). The CDR3 length is 18 residues. Germline CDR1 is GTSNPN and CDR2 is SVGIG (reference sequence). Trimming pared 3 bases from V and 0 bases from J, leaving 24 bases between. Written as DNA, the CDR3 is TGTGCCTGGAGCCCCGGCTGGATCCTCGGGGGCGGCTCCTACGAGCAGTACTTC. It translates to CAWSPGWILGGGSYEQYF.